The source of this T cell receptor beta chain is a study of blood T cell repertoires in COVID-19. Allocation to cohorts depended on clinical history reported by the participants. Profiled with immunoSEQ multiplex PCR; TCRdb holds only in-frame clones, not every one. The data show under 250,000 clones, approximately 85% seen once. The V gene lost 6 bases and the J gene lost 3 bases, with 12 bases spanning the gap. From germline, CDR1 is LNHDA and CDR2 SQIVND (reference sequence). CDR3 length equals 13 residues. The clonotype originates from a woman aged 50 to 60 with acute COVID-19. Sequenced sample: PBMCs or T cells enriched from blood (not recorded which). The V and J genes are TRBV19 and TRBJ2-7, with TRBD1 as a possible D gene (5 bases). CDR3 sequence: CASRSGLSYEQYF. Here the CDR3 DNA reads TGTGCCAGTAGATCAGGGTTAAGCTACGAGCAGTACTTC.